A selection of T cell receptor beta chains follows, all from one sample in a study of blood T cell repertoires in COVID-19. Data came from immunoSEQ multiplex PCR; TCRdb stores just in-frame clones and leaves some out. The table lists roughly 49,000 clones, 85% to 95% of them singletons. Sequencing input: peripheral blood. The receptors come from a woman older than 75 with acute or convalescent COVID-19. Each CDR3 is given with its conserved first and last residue. A D gene is named only where the DNA matches it firmly. Clone size is given for some rows only: seen once, a few or many times, or a class if the clone is expanded.

.	TRBV9	TRBJ2-3	TRBD2	TGTGCCAGCAGCGTAGTGGCGGGAGACGTAGATACGCAGTATTTT	CASSVVAGDVDTQYF
.	TRBV7-8	TRBJ2-3	TRBD2	TGTGCCAGCAGCTTAGTCCCTAGCGGGAGTCTAACAGATACGCAGTATTTT	CASSLVPSGSLTDTQYF
.	TRBV7-2	TRBJ2-3	TRBD2	TGTGCCAGCAGCCGGGGGGCAGATACGCAGTATTTT	CASSRGADTQYF
.	TRBV6-6	TRBJ1-1	TRBD1	TGTGCCAGCAGTTACGCGGGACAGGGAAACACTGAAGCTTTCTTT	CASSYAGQGNTEAFF
.	TRBV5-1	TRBJ2-1	TRBD2	TGCGCCAGCAGCTTGGGAGCGGGAGCGGGAAATGAGCAGTTCTTC	CASSLGAGAGNEQFF
.	TRBV11-3	TRBJ1-1	TRBD1	TGTGCCAGCAGCTTAAGGGGACAGACGAACACTGAAGCTTTCTTT	CASSLRGQTNTEAFF
.	TRBV11-3	TRBJ2-7	.	TGTGCCAGCAGCATCTCCCCGGCAGGGCTATACGAGCAGTACTTC	CASSISPAGLYEQYF
.	TRBV10-3	TRBJ1-4	.	TGTGCCATCAGTTCCCGGGACAAGGTGCGGGAAAAACTGTTTTTT	CAISSRDKVREKLFF
few	TRBV11-3	TRBJ1-1	.	TGTGCCAGCAGGAGACGCGGGGGAAACAACACTGAAGCTTTCTTT	CASRRRGGNNTEAFF
.	TRBV19	TRBJ1-1	.	TGTGCCAGTAGTATAGGGGGCAGGGTAGGTGGGACTGAAGCTTTCTTT	CASSIGGRVGGTEAFF
.	TRBV5-4	TRBJ2-2	.	TGTGCCAGCAGCTTCCCCCTTGGGGCCGAGGCCGGGGAGCTGTTTTTT	CASSFPLGAEAGELFF